This T cell receptor (beta chain) was found in a study of blood T cell repertoires in COVID-19. Background on the study: T cells, B-cell-depleted T cells, or PBMCs supplied cDNA or gDNA.

Germline V gene data show CDR1 as MNHEY and CDR2 as SVGAGI. V was pared by 4 bases and J by 6 bases, with 4 bases of the junction left unmatched. This CDR3 is built from 14 residues. Sequencing was performed with immunoSEQ multiplex PCR; in TCRdb, only in-frame clones are kept and a portion is missing. The repertoire holds more than 110,000 clones, roughly 89% seen once, with around 4.5% in the top ten. The chain carries TRBV6-5 and TRBJ2-2; 8 positions match TRBD1. The sequencing sample was made of peripheral blood. The TCR originated in a woman between 40 and 55 years old with acute or convalescent COVID-19. CDR3 sequence (DNA): TGTGCCAGCAGTTTTTCAGGGGGCTCCGGGGAGCTGTTTTTT. Protein sequence: CASSFSGGSGELFF.